Presented here are 11 T cell receptor beta chains from one specimen sequenced in a study of beta chain features in type 1 diabetes. Reverse transcription of all isolated RNA meant that expressed TCRB transcripts were sequenced. Using immunoSEQ multiplex PCR, the repertoire was profiled, and TCRdb retains in-frame clones only, with some absent. The sample has 130,000 to 150,000 clones, about 50% seen once. Sequences were obtained from Tregs from blood. The receptors were sampled from a man between 18 and 35 years old in good health.

This clone was seen only a few times. The chain employs TRBV7-6 and TRBJ2-1; the match to TRBD2 covers 9 bases. Losses at the gene ends were 0 bases for V and 0 bases for J; bases not matched to a gene: 0. The germline V gene has CDR1 SGHVS and CDR2 FNYEAQ. This CDR3 region has 16 residues. The CDR3 bases are TGTGCCAGCAGCTTAGCTAGCGGGGGCTCCTACAATGAGCAGTTCTTC. It translates to CASSLASGGSYNEQFF.

The V gene is TRBV28, the J gene TRBJ1-2; 7 positions agree with TRBD1. The CDR3 is 14 amino acids. Germline-derived CDR1 and CDR2 are MDHEN and SYDVKM. V shed 6 bases and J 4 bases; nucleotides not matched to a gene: 8. This CDR3 is CASRYSQGLYGYTF. The CDR3 DNA is TGTGCCAGCAGATACTCACAGGGGCTCTATGGCTACACCTTC.

The rearrangement links TRBV19 to TRBJ1-1; D gene uncertain. Trimming removed 0 bases at V and 6 bases at J, with 8 bases between. The V gene's germline CDR1 is LNHDA and CDR2 SQIVND (reference sequence). The CDR3 contains 13 residues. This CDR3 reads CASSIEGGAEAFF. The CDR3, as DNA: TGTGCCAGTAGTATAGAAGGCGGTGCTGAAGCTTTCTTT. The full variable domain, completed using reference TRBV19 and TRBJ1-1, is DGGITQSPKYLFRKEGQNVTLSCEQNLNHDAMYWYRQDPGQGLRLIYYSQIVNDFQKGDIAEGYSVSREKKESFPLTVTSAQKNPTAFYLCASSIEGGAEAFFGQGTRLTVV.

The rearrangement joins TRBV10-3 to TRBJ2-3, with 9 bases lining up with TRBD2. The CDR3 is 15 amino acids. Germline loops: CDR1 ENHRY, CDR2 SYGVKD. The V gene end was trimmed by 2 bases and the J gene end by 2 bases; junction bases not matched to a gene: 2. The CDR3 loop reads CAISETSGLTDTQYF. CDR3 bases: TGTGCCATCAGTGAGACTAGCGGGCTCACAGATACGCAGTATTTT.

The chain couples TRBV7-6 to TRBJ2-3; 7 bases are a match to TRBD2. Trimming cost V 2 bases and J 2 bases; bases outside gene matches: 7. The CDR3 is 16 amino acids. Germline V gene data show CDR1 as SGHVS and CDR2 as FNYEAQ. CDR3 region: CASSLNGRGDTDTQYF. Written as DNA, the CDR3 is TGTGCCAGCAGCTTAAATGGTCGGGGGGACACAGATACGCAGTATTTT.

Comments on this clone: Other DNA sequences of this sample code for an identical CDR3. V gene TRBV9 combines with J gene TRBJ1-2; TRBD1 matches 8 bases. V was pared by 4 bases and J by 6 bases, with 5 bases of the junction left unmatched. The CDR3 totals 13 residues. Looked up from germline, CDR1 is SGDLS and CDR2 is YYNGEE. CDR3 nucleotide sequence: TGTGCCAGCAGCCTCGGACAGGGTGATGGCTACACCTTC. This encodes CASSLGQGDGYTF.

This clone was seen more than once but under ten times. The chain couples TRBV9 to TRBJ2-2, with D possibly being TRBD1 (5 bases). Trimming removed 0 bases at V and 4 bases at J, with 10 bases between. CDR3 length: 15 residues. The germline V gene encodes CDR1 SGDLS and CDR2 YYNGEE. CDR3 in DNA: TGTGCCAGCAGCGTAGCCGGACATTCCACCGGGGAGCTGTTTTTT. Encoded protein: CASSVAGHSTGELFF.

The chain uses TRBV10-3 and TRBJ2-7; TRBD1 agrees at 8 bases. The CDR3 runs 16 residues. Germline trimming cut 3 bases from V and 3 bases from J; bases unmatched to any gene: 10. Germline V CDR1 and CDR2: ENHRY, SYGVKD. CDR3 in DNA: TGTGCCATCAGTGATCGACCGAGGACAGGGTTCTACGAGCAGTACTTC. Translation gives CAISDRPRTGFYEQYF.

This clone was seen a few times. The chain's CDR3 is CASSIDLILRGTSNTGELFF. As DNA, the CDR3 is TGTGCCAGTAGTATAGATCTTATCCTCCGGGGAACATCGAACACCGGGGAGCTGTTTTTT. V usage is TRBV19 and J usage is TRBJ2-2, with a weak D call TRBD2 (5 bases). Trimming shortened V by 0 bases and J by 0 bases, and 20 bases separated the two germline ends. Looked up from germline, CDR1 is LNHDA and CDR2 is SQIVND (reference sequence). The CDR3 is 20 amino acids.

The chain uses TRBV30 and TRBJ2-3; tentative D call: TRBD2 (7 bases). Germline-derived CDR1 and CDR2 are GTSNPN and SVGIG (reference sequence). This CDR3 is 16 amino acids long. V lost 3 bases to trimming and J lost 1 base, with 17 bases between them. CDR3 nucleotides: TGTGCCTGGAGCGTAGGGGGGGCTGCTGGCACAGATACGCAGTATTTT. This gives the protein CAWSVGGAAGTDTQYF.

This clone occurred a few times. The V and J genes are TRBV21-1 and TRBJ1-2. TRBV21-1 corresponds to a pseudogene. This CDR3 region has 12 residues. The CDR3 region is CASTQPLGGYTF. The DNA for the CDR3 is TGTGCCAGCACCCAACCCCTCGGTGGCTACACCTTC.